The 5 T cell receptor beta chains listed next were all sequenced from one sample in a study of T cells in Graves' hyperthyroidism and ophthalmopathy. Regions amplified from RNA transcripts were the TCR beta CDR3 regions. In the first-round RT-PCR of the TCR CDR3, the HTBI primer set was used. TCRdb called the multiplex PCR reads again in MiXCR, with one record for every CDR3 protein. The sample has about 640,000 distinct CDR3 sequences, nearly 45% seen once; the top ten hold less than 9.5%. Sequencing was done on a sample of peripheral blood or thyroid tissue (not recorded which). All receptors derive from an adult man with Graves' disease, either hyperthyroidism or ophthalmopathy (not recorded which).

The chain links TRBV7-9 to TRBJ2-5; a possible D gene is TRBD2 (5 bases). Per germline, CDR1 SEHNR and CDR2 FQNEAQ (reference sequence). This CDR3 comprises 15 residues. Trimming pared 5 bases from V and 4 bases from J, leaving 17 bases between. This chain's CDR3 is CASSHPDDGVETQYF. In DNA, the CDR3 is TGTGCCAGCAGCCATCCGGACGACGGGGTAGAGACCCAGTACTTC.

V is TRBV12-3 or TRBV12-4 and J is TRBJ1-1, with 8 nucleotides matching TRBD1. V was pared by 6 bases and J by 4 bases, with 10 bases of the junction left unmatched. This CDR3 has 15 amino acids. This CDR3 reads CASRPTQGASTEAFF. In DNA form, the CDR3 reads TGTGCCAGCAGACCAACCCAGGGGGCTTCCACTGAAGCTTTCTTT.

The chain links TRBV7-2 to TRBJ1-2; D is unresolved. CDR3 length equals 13 residues. With 4 bases removed from V and 5 bases from J, the gap between germline ends came to 11 bases. Looked up from germline, CDR1 is SGHTA and CDR2 is FQGNSA. The CDR3 region has the DNA TGTGCCAGCAGCTCGGGAGTCTTTTATGGCTACACCTTC. Translated, it gives CASSSGVFYGYTF.

This clonotype was counted ten times or more. V is TRBV20-1 and J is TRBJ2-5, with a weak D call TRBD1 (6 bases). The CDR3 spans 12 residues. The V end was cut by 3 bases, the J end by 10 bases, with 15 bases between. Germline V gene lookup returns CDR1 DFQATT and CDR2 SNEGSKA (reference sequence). This CDR3 is CSARGTPHIQYF. The CDR3 DNA reads as TGCAGTGCTAGGGGGACACCCCACATCCAGTACTTC.

This clonotype appeared many times. The rearrangement uses TRBV7-8 and TRBJ1-5; the D is unclear. Germline CDR1 reads SGHVS; CDR2 reads FQNEAQ. Trimming removed 4 bases at V and 5 bases at J, with 9 bases between. The CDR3 spans 13 residues. The CDR3 nucleotides are TGTGCCAGCAGCTCCCATGGTGATCAGCCCCAGCATTTT. It encodes CASSSHGDQPQHF.